The present T cell receptor beta chain was sequenced within a study of vaccination and CD4 T cells after COVID-19. Treatment denoted: approximately 10-day PBMC culture with coronavirus spike peptide pools or control peptides (ViraFEST assay). ViraFEST used peptide pools to expand antigen-specific T cells and subsequently sequenced their TCRs. Negative-selection isolation of CD4+ T cells was performed after 10 days of culture. Concerning this clonotype itself: Its antigen is not known.

This CDR3 is built from 14 residues. With V trimmed by 5 bases and J by 4 bases, 4 bases remained unmatched. CDR1 is MDHEN and CDR2 is SYDVKM in the germline V gene. Overall study findings and caveats: Among those convalescent, a median 86.3% of reactive clones emerged solely post-vaccination. Early timepoints after natural infection were not analyzed in these convalescent patients.

Cultured CD4+ T cells had their DNA profiled by the Oncomine TCR Beta short-read assay. One entry per CDR3 protein results from TCRdb running MiXCR on the PCR reads. The table has more than 13,000 distinct CDR3 sequences, just over 20% seen once. The J gene is TRBJ1-1, the V gene TRBV28, with 10 bases matching TRBD1. This TCR was recovered from a human donor who received a COVID-19 vaccine. The source was CD4+ T cells from blood, cultured in vitro, collected before SARS-CoV-2 vaccination. The DNA for the CDR3 is TGTGCCAGCAGTCACCGGGACAGGGGCACTGAAGCTTTCTTT. It specifies CASSHRDRGTEAFF.